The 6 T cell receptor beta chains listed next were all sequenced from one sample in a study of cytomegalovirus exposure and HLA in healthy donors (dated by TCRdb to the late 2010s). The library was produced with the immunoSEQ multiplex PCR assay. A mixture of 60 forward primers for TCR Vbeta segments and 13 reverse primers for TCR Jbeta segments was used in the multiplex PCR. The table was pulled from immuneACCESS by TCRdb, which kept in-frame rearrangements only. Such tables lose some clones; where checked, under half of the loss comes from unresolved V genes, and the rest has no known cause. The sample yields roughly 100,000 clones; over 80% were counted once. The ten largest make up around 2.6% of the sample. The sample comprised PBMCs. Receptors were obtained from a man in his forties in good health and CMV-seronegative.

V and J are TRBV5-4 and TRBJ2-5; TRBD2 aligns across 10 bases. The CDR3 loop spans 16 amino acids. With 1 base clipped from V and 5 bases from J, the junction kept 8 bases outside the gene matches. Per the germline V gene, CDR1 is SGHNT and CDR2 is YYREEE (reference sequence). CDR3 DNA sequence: TGTGCCAGCAGCTTGAACAGCGGGGGGGCCGGGGAGACCCAGTACTTC. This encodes CASSLNSGGAGETQYF.

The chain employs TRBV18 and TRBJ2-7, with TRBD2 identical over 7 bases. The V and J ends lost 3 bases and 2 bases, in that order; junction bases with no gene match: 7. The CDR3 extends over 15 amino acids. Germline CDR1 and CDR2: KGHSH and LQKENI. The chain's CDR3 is CASSPPGEGPYEQYF. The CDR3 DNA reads TGTGCCAGCTCACCTCCGGGGGAGGGGCCCTACGAGCAGTACTTC.

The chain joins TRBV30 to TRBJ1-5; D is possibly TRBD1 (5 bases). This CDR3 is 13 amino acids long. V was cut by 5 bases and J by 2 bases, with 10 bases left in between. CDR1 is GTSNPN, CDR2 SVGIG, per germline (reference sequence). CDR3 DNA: TGTGCCTGGGGGATAGGGGGCAATCAGCCCCAGCATTTT. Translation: CAWGIGGNQPQHF.

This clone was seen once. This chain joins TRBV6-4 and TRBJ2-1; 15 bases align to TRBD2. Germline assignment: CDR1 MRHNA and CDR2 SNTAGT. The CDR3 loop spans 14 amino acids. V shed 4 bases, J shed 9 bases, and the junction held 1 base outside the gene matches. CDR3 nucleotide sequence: TGTGCCAGCAGTGGGACTAGCGGGGGGGCTGAGCAGTTCTTC. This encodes CASSGTSGGAEQFF.

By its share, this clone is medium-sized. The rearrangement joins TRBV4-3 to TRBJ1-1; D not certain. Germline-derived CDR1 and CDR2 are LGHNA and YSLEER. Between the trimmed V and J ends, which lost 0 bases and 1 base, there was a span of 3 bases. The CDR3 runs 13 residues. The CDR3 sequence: CASSQDWNTEAFF. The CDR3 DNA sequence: TGCGCCAGCAGCCAAGACTGGAACACTGAAGCTTTCTTT.

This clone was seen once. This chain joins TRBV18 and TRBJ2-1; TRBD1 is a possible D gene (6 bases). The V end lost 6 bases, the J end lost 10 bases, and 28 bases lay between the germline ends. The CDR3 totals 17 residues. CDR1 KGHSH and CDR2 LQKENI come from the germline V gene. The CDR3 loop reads CASSPRSSQGPTSEQFF. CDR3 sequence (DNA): TGTGCCAGCTCCCCAAGGAGCTCTCAGGGGCCGACGTCCGAGCAGTTCTTC.